These T cell receptor beta chains were read from a single sample in a study of OX40 agonist ivuxolimab in advanced cancers. The repertoire was sequenced with immunoSEQ multiplex PCR; TCRdb's copy has only in-frame clones and lacks some. The data hold about 63,000 clones, with 91% observed a single time. The specimen was CD4+ or CD8+ T cells sorted from blood, collected in a trial of the OX40 agonist ivuxolimab. The source of these receptors is an adult with an advanced solid tumor such as melanoma, head and neck, liver or kidney cancer. Both conserved end residues are part of each CDR3. D genes are given only for firm matches. Size tells how often a clone was seen (once, few, many) or the class of an expanded clone, and some rows leave it out.

once	TRBV4-1	TRBD2	TRBJ2-3	CASSRLTSGGARTDTQYF	TGCGCCAGCAGCCGGCTGACTAGCGGGGGGGCGAGAACAGATACGCAGTATTTT
.	TRBV29-1	TRBD1	TRBJ2-7	CSVEVGGQGVSSYEQYF	TGCAGCGTTGAAGTGGGGGGACAGGGCGTCAGCTCCTACGAGCAGTACTTC
.	TRBV5-6	TRBD1	TRBJ1-1	CASSLGDRGLPEAFF	TGTGCCAGCAGCTTGGGAGACAGGGGTCTCCCTGAAGCTTTCTTT
.	TRBV9	.	TRBJ2-1	CASSVEGLGGGPYNEQFF	TGTGCCAGCAGCGTAGAGGGGCTAGGGGGAGGGCCCTACAATGAGCAGTTCTTC
.	TRBV27	.	TRBJ2-1	CASSLTGLGYNEQFF	TGTGCCAGCAGTTTAACTGGACTTGGCTACAATGAGCAGTTCTTC
.	TRBV21-1	.	TRBJ2-7	CASSSGTYEQYF	TGTGCCAGCAGTAGCGGGACCTACGAGCAGTACTTC
.	TRBV27	.	TRBJ1-2	CASSPGYHYGYTF	TGTGCCAGCAGTCCAGGGTATCACTATGGCTACACCTTC
.	TRBV28	.	TRBJ2-1	CASSLSLRGRNEQFF	TGTGCCAGCAGTTTGTCCCTGCGGGGCCGGAATGAGCAGTTCTTC
.	TRBV7-8	TRBD1	TRBJ2-5	CASSQERTGFRETQYF	TGTGCCAGCAGCCAAGAACGGACAGGGTTCAGGGAGACCCAGTACTTC
.	TRBV7-9	.	TRBJ1-1	CASLRSVGANTEAFF	TGTGCCAGCCTTCGGTCAGTGGGGGCGAACACTGAAGCTTTCTTT
.	TRBV4-3	.	TRBJ2-7	CASSQEGGVYEQYF	TGCGCCAGCAGCCAAGAAGGGGGGGTCTACGAGCAGTACTTC
.	TRBV5-1	TRBD1	TRBJ1-2	CASSFGRQGGYGYTF	TGCGCCAGCAGCTTCGGGCGGCAGGGGGGCTATGGCTACACCTTC
.	TRBV30	.	TRBJ2-5	CAWSVKRNDETQYF	TGTGCCTGGAGTGTAAAGCGGAATGATGAGACCCAGTACTTC
.	TRBV6-5	TRBD1	TRBJ2-5	CASSYSGQGGETQYF	TGTGCCAGCAGTTACTCCGGACAGGGGGGGGAGACCCAGTACTTC
.	TRBV19	.	TRBJ1-2	CASSMYRDYGYTF	TGTGCCAGTAGTATGTACAGGGACTATGGCTACACCTTC
.	TRBV7-7	.	TRBJ1-2	CASSLGAAGAYGYTF	TGTGCTAGCAGCTTAGGGGCGGCGGGGGCCTATGGCTACACCTTC
few	TRBV19	.	TRBJ1-1	CASSTGVSTEAFF	TGTGCCAGTAGTACAGGGGTGAGCACTGAAGCTTTCTTT
.	TRBV9	.	TRBJ2-2	CASSVGGNTGELFF	TGTGCCAGCAGCGTAGGAGGGAACACCGGGGAGCTGTTTTTT
.	TRBV6-5	.	TRBJ1-1	CASSYARNTEAFF	TGTGCCAGCAGTTACGCCAGGAACACTGAAGCTTTCTTT
.	TRBV29-1	.	TRBJ2-2	CSVGDSGELFF	TGCAGCGTAGGGGATTCCGGGGAGCTGTTTTTT
.	TRBV7-3	.	TRBJ2-1	CASSFEGSSYNEQFF	TGTGCCAGCAGCTTTGAAGGGTCCTCCTACAATGAGCAGTTCTTC
.	TRBV5-6	.	TRBJ2-1	CASSFHSDGYNEQFF	TGTGCCAGCAGTTTTCACTCGGACGGATACAATGAGCAGTTCTTC
.	TRBV28	.	TRBJ2-4	CASSFADGLLAKNIQYF	TGTGCCAGCAGTTTCGCGGACGGTCTACTAGCCAAAAACATTCAGTACTTC
.	TRBV27	TRBD2	TRBJ2-1	CAVRTSDYNEQFF	TGTGCCGTGCGGACTAGCGACTACAATGAGCAGTTCTTC
.	TRBV28	.	TRBJ1-2	CASSLGRILNGYTF	TGTGCCAGCAGTTTAGGCAGGATCCTTAATGGCTACACCTTC
.	TRBV7-9	TRBD1	TRBJ2-2	CASSLPTGGPNTGELFF	TGTGCCAGCAGCCTACCTACAGGGGGACCGAACACCGGGGAGCTGTTTTTT
.	TRBV10-3	.	TRBJ1-6	CAISGGEYSYNSPLHF	TGTGCCATCAGTGGTGGGGAATACTCCTATAATTCACCCCTCCACTTT
.	TRBV4-3	.	TRBJ2-7	CASSQARWGPSYEQYF	TGCGCCAGCAGCCAAGCTCGGTGGGGTCCCTCCTACGAGCAGTACTTC
.	TRBV6-5	.	TRBJ1-4	CASTNSQGREKLFF	TGTGCCAGCACCAACTCCCAGGGGAGGGAAAAACTGTTTTTT
.	TRBV29-1	.	TRBJ1-1	CSTKAGSTEAFF	TGCAGCACAAAAGCTGGGTCCACTGAAGCTTTCTTT
.	TRBV11-2	.	TRBJ1-4	CASSLWSNEKLFF	TGTGCCAGCAGCTTATGGAGTAATGAAAAACTGTTTTTT
.	TRBV7-8	.	TRBJ1-5	CASSLDGRGNQPQHF	TGTGCCAGCAGCTTAGATGGGCGGGGGAATCAGCCCCAGCATTTT
few	TRBV4-2	.	TRBJ1-1	CASSQATGMNTEAFF	TGTGCCAGCAGCCAAGCGACGGGTATGAACACTGAAGCTTTCTTT
.	TRBV9	.	TRBJ1-1	CASSVRGGTEAFF	TGTGCCAGCAGCGTCAGGGGTGGCACTGAAGCTTTCTTT
.	TRBV4-3	.	TRBJ2-1	CASSQDGPTWQFF	TGCGCCAGCAGCCAAGACGGTCCTACATGGCAGTTCTTC
.	TRBV5-6	TRBD1	TRBJ1-1	CASSWGTGGEAFF	TGTGCCAGCAGTTGGGGCACAGGGGGCGAAGCTTTCTTT
once	TRBV7-2	.	TRBJ2-1	CASSLTGREKQFF	TGTGCCAGCAGCTTGACAGGGAGGGAAAAGCAGTTCTTC
.	TRBV9	.	TRBJ2-1	CASSVERSPGVGEQFF	TGTGCCAGCAGCGTAGAAAGGAGTCCGGGGGTCGGGGAGCAGTTCTTC
.	TRBV28	TRBD2	TRBJ2-1	CASSLFRGDEQFF	TGTGCCAGCAGTTTATTTCGGGGGGATGAGCAGTTCTTC
few	TRBV29-1	.	TRBJ1-1	CSVHMGNTEAFF	TGCAGCGTTCACATGGGGAACACTGAAGCTTTCTTT